Listed below are T cell receptor beta chains from one sample, sequenced in a study of cytomegalovirus exposure and HLA in healthy donors. The data were produced by immunoSEQ multiplex PCR, yet TCRdb's version contains in-frame clones alone and is incomplete. This sample has roughly 100,000 clones; roughly 79% occur once, and the top ten carry about 4%. Input material: PBMCs. The source of these receptors is a middle-aged man in good health and CMV-seropositive. Each CDR3 is given with its conserved first and last residue. The D gene is left open where the match is weak. Expanded clones are given a class, and other clones once, few, many or no size at all.

D gene,clone size,J gene,V gene,CDR3 DNA,CDR3 protein
TRBD1,NA,TRBJ2-3,TRBV6-4,TGTGCCAGCAGTGCGACAGGGACAGATACGCAGTATTTT,CASSATGTDTQYF
NA,NA,TRBJ2-1,TRBV28,TGTGCCAGCAGTGAGAGGAATGAGCAGTTCTTC,CASSERNEQFF
NA,NA,TRBJ2-7,TRBV18,TGTGCCAGCTCACCAGGTACTAGCCGGTACGAGCAGTACTTC,CASSPGTSRYEQYF
TRBD2,NA,TRBJ2-7,TRBV5-1,TGCGCCAGCAGCTTGGGACTAGCGACAAACTACGAGCAGTACTTC,CASSLGLATNYEQYF
NA,NA,TRBJ1-1,TRBV27,TGTGCCAGCAGTCGGGCGGGGGGTGGGACTGAAGCTTTCTTT,CASSRAGGGTEAFF
TRBD1,NA,TRBJ2-5,TRBV7-9,TGTGCCAGCAGCTACAGGGGATCCAGCCAAGAGACCCAGTACTTC,CASSYRGSSQETQYF
NA,NA,TRBJ1-1,TRBV7-8,TGTGCCAGCAGCTTAGCAGGGACAACGAACACTGAAGCTTTCTTT,CASSLAGTTNTEAFF
NA,NA,TRBJ2-7,TRBV10-3,TGTGCCAGCAGGAAGGAGTACGAGCAGTACTTC,CASRKEYEQYF
NA,NA,TRBJ1-1,TRBV2,TGTGCCAGCAGGCGTACAGGAACTGAAGCTTTCTTT,CASRRTGTEAFF
NA,NA,TRBJ2-2,TRBV6-6,TGTGCCAGCAGAGAGGGCCTGATGAACACCGGGGAGCTGTTTTTT,CASREGLMNTGELFF
TRBD1,NA,TRBJ2-7,TRBV7-2,TGTGCCAGCAGCAGATTAGGGACAGGGGGCGACGAGCAGTACTTC,CASSRLGTGGDEQYF
NA,NA,TRBJ2-7,TRBV5-1,TGCGCCAGCAGCTTGCAATCAGACTCCTACGAGCAGTACTTC,CASSLQSDSYEQYF
NA,NA,TRBJ2-7,TRBV7-9,TGTGCCAGCAGCTGGAAGGAGTTTTACGAGCAGTACTTC,CASSWKEFYEQYF
NA,NA,TRBJ1-2,TRBV28,TGTGCCAGCCGGGGGGGGAACTTTAACTATGGCTACACCTTC,CASRGGNFNYGYTF
TRBD2,NA,TRBJ2-2,TRBV15,TGTGCCACCAGCAGAGAAGCGACTAGCGGCTACACCGGGGAGCTGTTTTTT,CATSREATSGYTGELFF
NA,NA,TRBJ2-7,TRBV7-9,TGTGCCAGCAGCTTAGTCGGGCGGGGAGACGAGCAGTACTTC,CASSLVGRGDEQYF
NA,NA,TRBJ2-7,TRBV11-2,TGTGCCAGCAGCTTAGGTGAGGTCGCCTACGAGCAGTACTTC,CASSLGEVAYEQYF
NA,few,TRBJ1-5,TRBV27,TGTGCCAGCAGTTTAGACGGGAATGGCTATCAGCCCCAGCATTTT,CASSLDGNGYQPQHF
TRBD2,few,TRBJ2-1,TRBV4-2,TGTGCCAGCGATCCGGGACTAGCGAACAATGAGCAGTTCTTC,CASDPGLANNEQFF
NA,NA,TRBJ2-3,TRBV5-1,TGCGCCAGCAGCCCCAGGTCTAGCACAGATACGCAGTATTTT,CASSPRSSTDTQYF
NA,few,TRBJ1-2,TRBV7-2,TGTGCCAGCAGCCAGACAGGAAGGGACTATGGCTACACCTTC,CASSQTGRDYGYTF
NA,NA,TRBJ2-2,TRBV11-2,TGTGCCAGCAGCTTAGACCAGAACACCGGGGAGCTGTTTTTT,CASSLDQNTGELFF
NA,NA,TRBJ2-5,TRBV30,TGTGCCTGGACAGTGCAAGAGACCCAGTACTTC,CAWTVQETQYF
TRBD1,NA,TRBJ2-7,TRBV28,TGTGCCAGCAGGATGACAGGGATCTACGAGCAGTACTTC,CASRMTGIYEQYF
TRBD1,NA,TRBJ2-7,TRBV6-1,TGTGCCAGCAGTGCCGGGACAGCCAGCTCCTACGAGCAGTACTTC,CASSAGTASSYEQYF
NA,NA,TRBJ2-3,TRBV2,TGTGCCAGCACTAGGGTAGCGGTCACAGATACGCAGTATTTT,CASTRVAVTDTQYF
NA,NA,TRBJ1-1,TRBV19,TGTGCCAGTAGTAGACAGAGAAACACTGAAGCTTTCTTT,CASSRQRNTEAFF
NA,NA,TRBJ1-5,TRBV18,TGTGCCAGCTCACAACAGGCGAGCAATCAGCCCCAGCATTTT,CASSQQASNQPQHF
NA,NA,TRBJ2-1,TRBV1,TGCACCAGCAGCCAATACTCTAGAAGCTCCTACAATGAGCAGTTCTTC,CTSSQYSRSSYNEQFF
NA,NA,TRBJ1-4,TRBV6-5,TGTGCCAGCAGTTACTCGAGGCAGGGGAGAGAAAAACTGTTTTTT,CASSYSRQGREKLFF
TRBD2,NA,TRBJ2-1,TRBV27,TGTGCCAGCAGTTTAACTAGCGGGCCTCGGGGTGAGCAGTTCTTC,CASSLTSGPRGEQFF
TRBD1,NA,TRBJ2-5,TRBV28,TGTGCCAGCAGTTTATTGGGACAGGGGAAGACCCAGTACTTC,CASSLLGQGKTQYF
TRBD2,few,TRBJ2-5,TRBV11-3,TGTGCCAGCAGCTTAGCGCCTAGCGGGAGTGGGGAAGAGACCCAGTACTTC,CASSLAPSGSGEETQYF
TRBD2,NA,TRBJ2-3,TRBV4-3,TGCGCCAGCAGCCAAGTGGTACTAGCGAGCTCTAGCACAGATACGCAGTATTTT,CASSQVVLASSSTDTQYF
TRBD2,NA,TRBJ2-3,TRBV7-3,TGTGCCAGCAGCGCAAGACTAGCGGGCACAGATACGCAGTATTTT,CASSARLAGTDTQYF
NA,NA,TRBJ2-5,TRBV7-8,TGTGCCAGCAGCTTATCAAGAGCGGGTAACCAGTACTTC,CASSLSRAGNQYF
TRBD2,NA,TRBJ2-3,TRBV10-3,TGTGCCATCAGTGGACTAGCGGGTCCTTCCACAGATACGCAGTATTTT,CAISGLAGPSTDTQYF
TRBD1,NA,TRBJ2-5,TRBV13,TGTGCCAGCAGCTTAGGAGAGACAGGGAGAGAGACCCAGTACTTC,CASSLGETGRETQYF
NA,NA,TRBJ2-2,TRBV18,TGTGCCAGCTCACAGACTGAGAACACCGGGGAGCTGTTTTTT,CASSQTENTGELFF
NA,NA,TRBJ2-1,TRBV6-1,TGTGCCAGCAGTGGGCCTAGGCTTGCGGGGCAGTTCTTC,CASSGPRLAGQFF
NA,NA,TRBJ2-1,TRBV7-9,TGTGCCAGCAGCTTATCGGGAAATGAGCAGTTCTTC,CASSLSGNEQFF
NA,NA,TRBJ1-5,TRBV2,TGTGCCAGCAGTGAACTGGAGGGACGGAGCAATCAGCCCCAGCATTTT,CASSELEGRSNQPQHF
TRBD1,NA,TRBJ2-4,TRBV6-5,TGTGCCAGCAGTCGGGACAGCTTAGCCAAAAACATTCAGTACTTC,CASSRDSLAKNIQYF
NA,few,TRBJ2-6,TRBV19,TGTGCCAGTAGTGTTACCCCGAGGGCAGGGGCCAACGTCCTGACTTTC,CASSVTPRAGANVLTF
TRBD1,NA,TRBJ2-7,TRBV6-1,TGTGCCAGCAGTGGTAGACAGGGGGCCACCTACGAGCAGTACTTC,CASSGRQGATYEQYF
NA,NA,TRBJ2-2,TRBV6-5,TGTGCCAGCAGTGGGCTTGGACAGCCTACGGAGCTGTTTTTT,CASSGLGQPTELFF
TRBD1,few,TRBJ1-1,TRBV19,TGTGCCAGTAGCGACAGGGCTTACACTGAAGCTTTCTTT,CASSDRAYTEAFF
NA,NA,TRBJ2-7,TRBV7-2,TGTGCCAGCAGCTTAGAAGGGGTCAGCTCCTACGAGCAGTACTTC,CASSLEGVSSYEQYF
TRBD1,NA,TRBJ2-7,TRBV7-8,TGTGCCAGCAGCTTAGGGACAGGGAGTACCTACGAGCAGTACTTC,CASSLGTGSTYEQYF
TRBD1,NA,TRBJ1-2,TRBV7-8,TGTGCCAGCAGCTTAACAAGACTCCGGGACAGGGCGAGGGGCTACACCTTC,CASSLTRLRDRARGYTF
NA,NA,TRBJ2-1,TRBV14,TGTGCCAGCAGCCAAGATCTCCAGTCCAATGAGCAGTTCTTC,CASSQDLQSNEQFF
NA,NA,TRBJ2-1,TRBV30,TGTGCCTGGAGTGTACAGGGCTACAATGAGCAGTTCTTC,CAWSVQGYNEQFF
TRBD2,NA,TRBJ2-6,TRBV5-1,TGCGCCAGCAGCTTGAGTCCTAGCGGGCGGCACTCTGGGGCCAACGTCCTGACTTTC,CASSLSPSGRHSGANVLTF
NA,few,TRBJ1-6,TRBV9,TGTGCCAGCAGCGCGGACATTAGATCACCCCTCCACTTT,CASSADIRSPLHF
NA,NA,TRBJ2-1,TRBV5-1,TGCGCCAGCAGCACTCCTACTACTTCTAACAATGAGCAGTTCTTC,CASSTPTTSNNEQFF
NA,NA,TRBJ2-5,TRBV27,TGTGCCAGCAACCAGGGCGCTCTGGAGACCCAGTACTTC,CASNQGALETQYF
NA,NA,TRBJ2-2,TRBV2,TGTGCCAGCAGTACAGGGAACACCGGGGAGCTGTTTTTT,CASSTGNTGELFF
NA,NA,TRBJ1-4,TRBV2,TGTGCCAGCCGTGGGTCCTCATCAGCAACTAATGAAAAACTGTTTTTT,CASRGSSSATNEKLFF
TRBD1,NA,TRBJ2-3,TRBV2,TGTGCCAGCGGCAGGGACAGGGGGGACGCGGATACGCAGTATTTT,CASGRDRGDADTQYF
NA,few,TRBJ1-4,TRBV7-9,TGTGCCAGCAGCTTAGGCTGGGGGCGTGAGGAAAAACTGTTTTTT,CASSLGWGREEKLFF